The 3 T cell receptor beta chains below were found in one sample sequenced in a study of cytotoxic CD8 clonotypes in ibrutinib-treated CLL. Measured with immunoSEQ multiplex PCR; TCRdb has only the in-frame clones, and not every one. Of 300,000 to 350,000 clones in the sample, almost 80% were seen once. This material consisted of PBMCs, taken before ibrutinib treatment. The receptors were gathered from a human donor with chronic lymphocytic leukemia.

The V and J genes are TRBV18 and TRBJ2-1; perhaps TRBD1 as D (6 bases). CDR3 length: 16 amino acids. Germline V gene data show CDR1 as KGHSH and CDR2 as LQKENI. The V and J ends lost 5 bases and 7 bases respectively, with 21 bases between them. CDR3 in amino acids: CASSVVQGPLGNEQFF. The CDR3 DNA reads TGTGCCAGCTCAGTCGTACAGGGACCTCTCGGGAATGAGCAGTTCTTC.

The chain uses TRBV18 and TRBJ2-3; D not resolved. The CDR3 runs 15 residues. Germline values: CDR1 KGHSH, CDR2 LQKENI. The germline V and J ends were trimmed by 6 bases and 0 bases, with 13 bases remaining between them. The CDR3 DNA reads TGTGCCAGCTCGAGCCAACCACAAAGCACAGATACGCAGTATTTT. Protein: CASSSQPQSTDTQYF.

Here the CDR3 reads CASSVSASSGRALYGTDTQYF. The CDR3 nucleotides read TGTGCCAGCAGCGTATCTGCCTCTAGCGGGAGGGCCCTCTACGGCACAGATACGCAGTATTTT. The J gene is TRBJ2-3, the V gene TRBV9; 12 bases line up with TRBD2. V dropped 1 base and J dropped 1; count of bases not matched to a gene: 16. CDR1 is SGDLS and CDR2 is YYNGEE in the germline V gene. CDR3 size: 21 residues.